A single T cell receptor (beta chain) is shown here with its context. The entry originates in a study of T cell responses to AZD1222 COVID-19 vaccine. Trimming removed 5 bases from V and 7 bases from J, with 27 bases in between. Germline CDR1 MDHEN, CDR2 SYDVKM. The CDR3 spans 17 residues. Only in-frame clones appear in the TCRdb table, and some are missing; sequencing was by immunoSEQ multiplex PCR. This sample yields 200,000 to 250,000 clones, of which around 94% are seen a single time; over 1.5% belongs to the top ten. The specimen comprised peripheral blood, sampled 28 days after the second dose of the MenACWY control vaccine. This clonotype was sampled from an adult who received the MenACWY meningococcal vaccine as a control. This chain uses TRBV28 with TRBJ2-7, with D possibly being TRBD1 (6 bases). CDR3 sequence reads: CASSLSPDRDPAKEQYF. The CDR3 nucleotides are TGTGCCAGCAGTCTCTCCCCGGACAGAGACCCTGCTAAGGAGCAGTACTTC.